This is a list of T cell receptor beta chains from one sample in a study of T cell responses to AZD1222 COVID-19 vaccine. TCRdb's table, derived via immunoSEQ multiplex PCR, lists solely in-frame clones and lacks some. In the table there are 100,000 to 150,000 clones, approximately 80% of which are singletons. The specimen was peripheral blood, collected 28 days after the second AZD1222 dose. The source is an adult who received the AZD1222 COVID-19 vaccine. CDR3s include the opening cysteine and the closing phenylalanine or tryptophan. D genes are given only for firm matches. A clone size is listed for some rows: how often the clone was seen (once, few, many), or a class if it is expanded.

V	size	D	J	CDR3	DNA
TRBV25-1	NA	NA	TRBJ2-4	CASSEAGSKNIQYF	TGTGCCAGCAGTGAAGCAGGGTCCAAAAACATTCAGTACTTC
TRBV4-1	NA	NA	TRBJ1-1	CASSQERQLSLNTEAFF	TGCGCCAGCAGCCAAGAGCGACAGCTCTCCTTGAACACTGAAGCTTTCTTT
TRBV6-5	once	NA	TRBJ1-5	CASSDSLNQPQHF	TGTGCCAGCAGCGACAGCCTCAATCAGCCCCAGCATTTT
TRBV7-2	NA	TRBD1	TRBJ1-1	CASSTRTGNTEAFF	TGTGCCAGCAGCACTCGGACAGGGAACACTGAAGCTTTCTTT
TRBV7-3	once	NA	TRBJ1-2	CASSLNPPGGAGNYGYTF	TGTGCCAGCAGCTTAAATCCCCCTGGGGGGGCGGGTAACTATGGCTACACCTTC
TRBV21-1	NA	NA	TRBJ1-6	CASSKGPGFPPTLNSPLHF	TGTGCCAGCAGCAAAGGCCCAGGGTTCCCCCCTACCCTGAATTCACCCCTCCACTTT
TRBV19	NA	NA	TRBJ1-3	CASSMGLSSGNTIYF	TGTGCCAGTAGTATGGGACTTAGCTCTGGAAACACCATATATTTT
TRBV15	NA	NA	TRBJ2-5	CATSRDRRGETQYF	TGTGCCACCAGCAGAGATCGTAGGGGAGAGACCCAGTACTTC
TRBV7-2	NA	NA	TRBJ1-5	CASSLRGRWDQPQHF	TGTGCCAGCAGCTTAAGAGGGAGGTGGGATCAGCCCCAGCATTTT
TRBV5-6	few	NA	TRBJ1-2	CASSHWRGTNYGYTF	TGTGCCAGCAGCCACTGGAGGGGCACCAACTATGGCTACACCTTC
TRBV28	NA	NA	TRBJ1-1	CASASDPGEFTEAFF	TGTGCCAGCGCATCGGACCCAGGGGAGTTCACTGAAGCTTTCTTT
TRBV7-3	few	TRBD1	TRBJ1-4	CASSLTGQGNEKLFF	TGTGCCAGCAGCTTAACGGGACAGGGTAATGAAAAACTGTTTTTT
TRBV7-9	NA	NA	TRBJ2-2	CASSSGPGLNTGELFF	TGTGCCAGCAGCTCGGGGCCGGGGCTGAACACCGGGGAGCTGTTTTTT
TRBV9	NA	TRBD1	TRBJ2-7	CASSLSPGQEAYEQYF	TGTGCCAGCAGCCTTAGTCCGGGACAGGAAGCCTACGAGCAGTACTTC
TRBV11-2	NA	TRBD1	TRBJ1-2	CASSDRDRFYGYTF	TGTGCCAGCAGCGACAGGGACAGATTCTATGGCTACACCTTC
TRBV5-6	NA	TRBD1	TRBJ1-5	CASSTRGLGGNQPQHF	TGTGCCAGCAGCACCAGGGGGCTGGGTGGCAATCAGCCCCAGCATTTT
TRBV29-1	NA	TRBD1	TRBJ1-1	CSVEQGETEAFF	TGCAGCGTGGAACAGGGGGAGACTGAAGCTTTCTTT
TRBV28	NA	NA	TRBJ1-6	CAARAYNSPLHF	TGTGCCGCAAGGGCTTATAATTCACCCCTCCACTTT
TRBV18	NA	NA	TRBJ1-1	CASLGGYTEAFF	TGTGCCAGCTTAGGTGGGTACACTGAAGCTTTCTTT
TRBV6-5	NA	NA	TRBJ1-5	CASSYQGRQPQHF	TGTGCCAGCAGTTACCAGGGACGCCAGCCCCAGCATTTT
TRBV7-9	few	NA	TRBJ1-6	CASSLQYRPSGNSPLHF	TGTGCCAGCAGCTTACAGTACAGGCCTTCGGGCAATTCACCCCTCCACTTT
TRBV23-1	few	TRBD1	TRBJ2-7	CASAHTRQGQEEASYEQYF	TGCGCCAGCGCTCACACAAGACAGGGGCAAGAAGAAGCCTCCTACGAGCAGTACTTC
TRBV2	once	NA	TRBJ1-5	CASSDNTGADQPQHF	TGTGCCAGCAGTGACAATACGGGCGCCGATCAGCCCCAGCATTTT
TRBV5-3	once	TRBD2	TRBJ2-5	CARSLAVAGVQETQYF	TGTGCCAGAAGCTTGGCCGTAGCGGGGGTACAAGAGACCCAGTACTTC
TRBV3-1/TRBV3-2	few	NA	TRBJ1-2	CASSQGAVGGYTF	TGTGCCAGCAGCCAAGGGGCAGTGGGAGGCTACACCTTC
TRBV24-1	NA	NA	TRBJ2-7	CATTISDTWEQYF	TGTGCCACCACCATTTCCGACACGTGGGAGCAGTACTTC
TRBV7-2	NA	NA	TRBJ1-2	CASSLGSGYGYTF	TGTGCCAGCAGCTTAGGAAGCGGGTATGGCTACACCTTC
TRBV2	NA	NA	TRBJ1-2	CASSEQGHYGYTF	TGTGCCAGCAGTGAACAGGGCCACTATGGCTACACCTTC
TRBV9	once	NA	TRBJ1-5	CASSVGDRNQPQHF	TGTGCCAGCAGCGTAGGGGATAGGAATCAGCCCCAGCATTTT
TRBV24-1	NA	TRBD1	TRBJ1-5	CATSDRTGVGQPQHF	TGTGCCACCAGTGATCGAACAGGGGTCGGTCAGCCCCAGCATTTT
TRBV19	NA	TRBD2	TRBJ2-3	CASSSQTSGADTQYF	TGTGCCAGTAGTTCTCAGACTAGCGGGGCAGATACGCAGTATTTT
TRBV5-1	few	NA	TRBJ1-1	CASSESNLQGFHEAFF	TGCGCCAGCAGCGAGTCAAACCTCCAGGGTTTTCATGAAGCTTTCTTT
TRBV7-9	NA	NA	TRBJ1-4	CASSLGIGEKLFF	TGTGCCAGCAGCTTAGGGATTGGGGAAAAACTGTTTTTT